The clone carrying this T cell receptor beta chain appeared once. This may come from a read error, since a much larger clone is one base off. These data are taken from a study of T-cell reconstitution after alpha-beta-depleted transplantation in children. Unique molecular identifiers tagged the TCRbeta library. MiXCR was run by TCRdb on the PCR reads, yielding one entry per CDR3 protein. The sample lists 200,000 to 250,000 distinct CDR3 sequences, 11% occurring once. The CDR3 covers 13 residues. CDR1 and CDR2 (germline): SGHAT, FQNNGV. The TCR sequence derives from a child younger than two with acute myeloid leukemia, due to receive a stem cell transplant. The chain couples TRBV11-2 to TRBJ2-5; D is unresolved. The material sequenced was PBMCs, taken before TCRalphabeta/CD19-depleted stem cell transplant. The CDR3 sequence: CASSLQFQETRYF. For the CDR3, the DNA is TGTGCCAGCAGCTTACAGTTCCAAGAGACCCGGTACTTC.